What follows describes a single T cell receptor (beta chain). This sample stems from a study of blood T cell repertoires in COVID-19. The overall study: The analysed material was cDNA or gDNA that came from T cells, B-cell-depleted T cells, or PBMCs.

Using immunoSEQ multiplex PCR, the repertoire was profiled, and TCRdb retains in-frame clones only, with some absent. This sample has about 240,000 clones; 81% occur once, and the top ten carry 6.5% to 9%. Seattle's cohort entered during active infection and was followed longitudinally. Germline V CDR1 and CDR2: SGHRS, YFSETQ. V was shortened by 0 bases and J by 1 base, with 7 bases between the two germline ends. The CDR3 extends over 15 amino acids. The chain has TRBV5-1 and TRBJ2-2; D perhaps matches TRBD1 (5 bases). The specimen was peripheral blood. The sequence came from a woman of 80 years or more with COVID-19, enrolled during active disease. The CDR3 here is CASSLAGMNTGELFF. Written as DNA, the CDR3 is TGCGCCAGCAGCTTGGCAGGGATGAACACCGGGGAGCTGTTTTTT. Using reference TRBV5-1 and TRBJ2-2 for the parts outside the CDR3, the full variable domain is KAGVTQTPRYLIKTRGQQVTLSCSPISGHRSVSWYQQTPGQGLQFLFEYFSETQRNKGNFPGRFSGRQFSNSRSEMNVSTLELGDSALYLCASSLAGMNTGELFFGEGSRLTVL.